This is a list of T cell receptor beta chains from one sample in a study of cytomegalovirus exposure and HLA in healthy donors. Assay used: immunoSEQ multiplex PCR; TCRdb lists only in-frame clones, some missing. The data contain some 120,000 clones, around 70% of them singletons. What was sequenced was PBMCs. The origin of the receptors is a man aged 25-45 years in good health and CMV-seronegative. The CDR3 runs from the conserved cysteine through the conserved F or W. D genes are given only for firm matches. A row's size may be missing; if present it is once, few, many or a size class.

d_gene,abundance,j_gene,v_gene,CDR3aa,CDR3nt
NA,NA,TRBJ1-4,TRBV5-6,CASRTKRAEKLFF,TGTGCCAGCAGGACAAAGAGAGCTGAAAAACTGTTTTTT
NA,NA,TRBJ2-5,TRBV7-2,CASSLTRYQETQYF,TGTGCCAGCAGCCTGACTCGGTACCAAGAGACCCAGTACTTC
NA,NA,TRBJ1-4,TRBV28,CASSLYSPTTNEKLFF,TGTGCCAGCAGTTTGTACAGCCCTACAACTAATGAAAAACTGTTTTTT
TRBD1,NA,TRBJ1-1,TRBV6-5,CASSSQGANTEAFF,TGTGCCAGCAGTTCACAGGGGGCGAACACTGAAGCTTTCTTT
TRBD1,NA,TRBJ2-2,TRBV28,CASSFKGQGATGELFF,TGTGCCAGCAGTTTTAAGGGACAGGGGGCCACCGGGGAGCTGTTTTTT
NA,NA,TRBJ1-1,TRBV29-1,CSVDYVLNTEAFF,TGCAGCGTTGATTATGTCCTGAACACTGAAGCTTTCTTT
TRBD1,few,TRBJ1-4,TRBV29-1,CSVGQGSEKLFF,TGCAGCGTAGGACAGGGTTCTGAAAAACTGTTTTTT
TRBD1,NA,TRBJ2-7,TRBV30,CAWSFGQVYEQYF,TGTGCCTGGAGTTTTGGACAGGTCTACGAGCAGTACTTC
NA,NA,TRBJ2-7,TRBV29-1,CSVDAGYEQYF,TGCAGCGTTGACGCCGGCTACGAGCAGTACTTC
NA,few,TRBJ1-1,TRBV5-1,CASSGRGGTNTEAFF,TGCGCCAGCAGCGGACGGGGGGGGACGAACACTGAAGCTTTCTTT
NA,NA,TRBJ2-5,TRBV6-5,CASSYAGLQETQYF,TGTGCCAGCAGTTACGCAGGATTGCAAGAGACCCAGTACTTC
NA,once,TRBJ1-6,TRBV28,CASSSRTEYGSPLHF,TGTGCCAGCAGTTCCCGGACTGAGTATGGATCACCCCTCCACTTT
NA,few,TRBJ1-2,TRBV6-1,CASSQDNRKAGYTF,TGTGCCAGCAGTCAGGACAATCGTAAAGCGGGCTACACCTTC
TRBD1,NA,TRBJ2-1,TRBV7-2,CASSLQGGNRYNEQFF,TGTGCCAGCAGCTTACAAGGGGGCAACCGCTACAATGAGCAGTTCTTC
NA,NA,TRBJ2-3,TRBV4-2,CASKTTGDTQYF,TGTGCCAGCAAAACAACGGGGGATACGCAGTATTTT
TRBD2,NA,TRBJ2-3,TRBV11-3,CASSFRGGSDTQYF,TGTGCCAGCAGCTTTCGGGGGGGATCAGATACGCAGTATTTT
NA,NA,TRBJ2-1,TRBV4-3,CASSQDLDIDNEQFF,TGCGCCAGCAGCCAAGATCTCGACATCGACAATGAGCAGTTCTTC
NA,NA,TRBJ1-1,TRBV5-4,CASSLGGHRSNEAFF,TGTGCCAGCAGCTTGGGGGGACACAGGAGCAATGAAGCTTTCTTT
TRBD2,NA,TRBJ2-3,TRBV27,CASSRPTSGSTDTQYF,TGTGCCAGCAGCCGCCCTACTAGCGGGAGCACAGATACGCAGTATTTT
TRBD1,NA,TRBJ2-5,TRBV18,CASSQGQIQETQYF,TGTGCCAGCTCCCAGGGACAGATACAAGAGACCCAGTACTTC
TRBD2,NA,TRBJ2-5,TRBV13,CASSRGLAGDETQYF,TGTGCCAGCAGCCGCGGACTAGCGGGGGATGAGACCCAGTACTTC
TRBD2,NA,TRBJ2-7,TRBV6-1,CASGTSSYEQYF,TGTGCCAGCGGGACTAGTTCTTACGAGCAGTACTTC
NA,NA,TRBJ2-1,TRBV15,CATSEQVEQFF,TGTGCCACCAGCGAACAGGTGGAGCAGTTCTTC
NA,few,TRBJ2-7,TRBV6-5,CASSYKAEEYF,TGTGCCAGCAGTTACAAAGCGGAGGAGTACTTC
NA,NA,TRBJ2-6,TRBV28,CASFKGTLISGANVLTF,TGTGCCAGCTTTAAAGGGACTCTAATCTCTGGGGCCAACGTCCTGACTTTC
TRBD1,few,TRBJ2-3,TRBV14,CASSLAGGRATDTQYF,TGTGCCAGCAGCCTCGCAGGGGGTCGGGCTACAGATACGCAGTATTTT
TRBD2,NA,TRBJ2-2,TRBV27,CASHWTSGNTGELFF,TGTGCCAGCCACTGGACTAGCGGCAACACCGGGGAGCTGTTTTTT
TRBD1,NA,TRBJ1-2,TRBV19,CASSPGTDYGYTF,TGTGCCAGTAGTCCCGGGACAGACTATGGCTACACCTTC
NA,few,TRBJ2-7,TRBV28,CASSSSSTYEQYF,TGTGCCAGCAGTTCCTCTAGCACCTACGAGCAGTACTTC
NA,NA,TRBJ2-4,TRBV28,CASSLRQILGAKNIQYF,TGTGCCAGCAGTTTACGACAGATCCTAGGGGCCAAAAACATTCAGTACTTC
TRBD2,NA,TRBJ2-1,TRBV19,CASSTGTSGPEQFF,TGTGCCAGTAGTACCGGGACTAGCGGCCCTGAGCAGTTCTTC
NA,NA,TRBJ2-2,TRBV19,CASSIGRRNTGELFF,TGTGCCAGTAGTATAGGGCGGAGGAACACCGGGGAGCTGTTTTTT
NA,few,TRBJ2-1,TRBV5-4,CASRKLNEQFF,TGTGCCAGCAGGAAACTGAATGAGCAGTTCTTC
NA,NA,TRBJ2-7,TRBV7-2,CASSLTGTNHEQYF,TGTGCCAGCAGCTTAACCGGGACAAACCACGAGCAGTACTTC
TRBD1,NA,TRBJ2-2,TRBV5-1,CASSREQGATGELFF,TGCGCCAGCAGCCGAGAACAGGGGGCTACCGGGGAGCTGTTTTTT
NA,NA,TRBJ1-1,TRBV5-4,CASSLVRPFGGNTEAFF,TGTGCCAGCAGCTTGGTACGGCCTTTCGGGGGAAACACTGAAGCCTTCTTT
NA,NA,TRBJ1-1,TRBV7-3,CASSLFLNTEAFF,TGTGCCAGCAGCTTATTCTTAAACACTGAAGCTTTCTTT